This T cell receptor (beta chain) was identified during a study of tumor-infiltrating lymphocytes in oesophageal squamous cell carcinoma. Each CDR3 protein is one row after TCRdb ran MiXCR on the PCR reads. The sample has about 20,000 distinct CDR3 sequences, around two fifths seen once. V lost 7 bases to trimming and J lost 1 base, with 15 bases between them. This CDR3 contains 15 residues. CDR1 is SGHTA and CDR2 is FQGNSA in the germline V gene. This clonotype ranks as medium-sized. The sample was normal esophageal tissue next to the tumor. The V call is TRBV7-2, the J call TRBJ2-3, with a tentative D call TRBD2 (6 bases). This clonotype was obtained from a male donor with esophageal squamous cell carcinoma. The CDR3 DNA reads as TGTGCCAGCACAGGCAGGCGGGGTCGCACAGATACGCAGTATTTT. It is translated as CASTGRRGRTDTQYF.